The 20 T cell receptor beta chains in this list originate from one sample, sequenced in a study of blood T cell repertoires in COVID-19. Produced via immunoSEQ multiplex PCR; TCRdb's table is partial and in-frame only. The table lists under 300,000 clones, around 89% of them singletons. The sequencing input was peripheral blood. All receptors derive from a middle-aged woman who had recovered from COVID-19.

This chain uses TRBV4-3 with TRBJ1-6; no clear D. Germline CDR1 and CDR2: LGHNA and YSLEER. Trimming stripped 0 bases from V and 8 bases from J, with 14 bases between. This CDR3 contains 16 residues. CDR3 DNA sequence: TGCGCCAGCAGCCAAGATGGGGTAGGAGGCGATTCACCCCTCCACTTT. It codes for CASSQDGVGGDSPLHF.

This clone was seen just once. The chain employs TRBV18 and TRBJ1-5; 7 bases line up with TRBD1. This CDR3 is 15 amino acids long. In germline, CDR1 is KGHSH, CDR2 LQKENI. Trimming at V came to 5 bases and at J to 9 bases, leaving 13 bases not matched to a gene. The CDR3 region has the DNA TGTGCCAGCTCAAGGGGGCCGACTGTATCGGGGCCCCAGCATTTT. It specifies CASSRGPTVSGPQHF.

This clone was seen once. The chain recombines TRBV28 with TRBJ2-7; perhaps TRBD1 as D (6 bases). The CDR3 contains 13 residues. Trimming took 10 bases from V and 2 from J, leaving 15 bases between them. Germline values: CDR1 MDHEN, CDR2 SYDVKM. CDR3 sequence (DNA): TGTGCCACCCAGGGGATGCCTACCTACGAGCAGTACTTC. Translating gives CATQGMPTYEQYF. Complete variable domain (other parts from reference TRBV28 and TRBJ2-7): DVKVTQSSRYLVKRTGEKVFLECVQDMDHENMFWYRQDPGLGLRLIYFSYDVKMKEKGDIPEGYSVSREKKERFSLILESASTNQTSMYLCATQGMPTYEQYFGPGTRLTVT.

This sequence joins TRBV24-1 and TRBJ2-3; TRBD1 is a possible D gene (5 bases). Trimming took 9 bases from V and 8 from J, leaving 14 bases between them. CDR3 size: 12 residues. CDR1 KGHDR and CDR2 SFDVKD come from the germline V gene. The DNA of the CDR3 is TGTGCCACCCAGGGCTCCGCAGGTACGCAGTATTTT. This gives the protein CATQGSAGTQYF.

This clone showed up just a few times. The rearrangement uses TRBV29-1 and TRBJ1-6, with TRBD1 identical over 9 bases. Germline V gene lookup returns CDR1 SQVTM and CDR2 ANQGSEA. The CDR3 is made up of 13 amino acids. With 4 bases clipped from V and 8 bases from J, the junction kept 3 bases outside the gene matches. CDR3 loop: CSVVTGGDSPLHF. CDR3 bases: TGCAGCGTTGTCACAGGGGGCGATTCACCCCTCCACTTT.

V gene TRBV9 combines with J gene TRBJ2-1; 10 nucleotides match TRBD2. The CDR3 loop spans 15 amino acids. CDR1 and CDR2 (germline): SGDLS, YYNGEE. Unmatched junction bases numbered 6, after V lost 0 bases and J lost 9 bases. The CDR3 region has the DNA TGTGCCAGCAGCGTAGCTACCGAGCGGGAGGGTGAGCAGTTCTTC. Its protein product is CASSVATEREGEQFF.

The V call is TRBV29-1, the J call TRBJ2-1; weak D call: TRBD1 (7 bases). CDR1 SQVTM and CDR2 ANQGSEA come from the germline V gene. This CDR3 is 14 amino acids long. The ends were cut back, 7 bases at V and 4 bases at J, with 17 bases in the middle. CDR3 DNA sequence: TGCAGCGCCCGACGGGGGACAGTATACAATGAGCAGTTCTTC. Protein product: CSARRGTVYNEQFF.

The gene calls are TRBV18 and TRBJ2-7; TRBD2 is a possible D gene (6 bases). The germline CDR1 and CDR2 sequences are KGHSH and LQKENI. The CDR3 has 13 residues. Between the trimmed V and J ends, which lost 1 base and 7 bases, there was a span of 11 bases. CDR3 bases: TGTGCCAGCTCACCACTGTCCCGGGGGGAGCAGTACTTC. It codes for CASSPLSRGEQYF.

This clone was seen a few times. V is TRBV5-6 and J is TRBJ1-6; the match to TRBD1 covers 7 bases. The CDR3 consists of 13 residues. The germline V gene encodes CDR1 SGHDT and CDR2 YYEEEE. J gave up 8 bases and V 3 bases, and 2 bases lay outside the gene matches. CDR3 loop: CASSSQGDSPLHF. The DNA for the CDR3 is TGTGCCAGCAGCTCCCAGGGGGATTCACCCCTCCACTTT.

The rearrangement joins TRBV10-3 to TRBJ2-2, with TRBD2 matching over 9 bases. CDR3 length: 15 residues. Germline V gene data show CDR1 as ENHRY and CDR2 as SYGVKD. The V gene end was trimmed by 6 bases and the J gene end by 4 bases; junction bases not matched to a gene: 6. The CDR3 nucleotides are TGTGCCATCAGGGCGACTAGCGGAACCACCGGGGAGCTGTTTTTT. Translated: CAIRATSGTTGELFF.

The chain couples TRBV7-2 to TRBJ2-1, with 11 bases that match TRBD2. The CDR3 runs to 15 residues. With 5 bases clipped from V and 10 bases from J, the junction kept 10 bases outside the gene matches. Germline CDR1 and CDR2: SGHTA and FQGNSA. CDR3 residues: CASSPTSGGGGEQFF. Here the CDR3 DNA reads TGTGCCAGCAGCCCAACTAGCGGGGGCGGTGGGGAGCAGTTCTTC. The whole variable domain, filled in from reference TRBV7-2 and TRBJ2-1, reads GAGVSQSPSNKVTEKGKDVELRCDPISGHTALYWYRQSLGQGLEFLIYFQGNSAPDKSGLPSDRFSAERTGGSVSTLTIQRTQQEDSAVYLCASSPTSGGGGEQFFGPGTRLTVL.

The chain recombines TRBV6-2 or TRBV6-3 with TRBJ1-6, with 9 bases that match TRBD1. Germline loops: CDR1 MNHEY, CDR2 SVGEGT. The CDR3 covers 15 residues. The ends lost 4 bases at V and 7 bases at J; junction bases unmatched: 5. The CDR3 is CASSWGQGRNSPLHF. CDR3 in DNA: TGTGCCAGCAGTTGGGGACAGGGACGAAATTCACCCCTCCACTTT.

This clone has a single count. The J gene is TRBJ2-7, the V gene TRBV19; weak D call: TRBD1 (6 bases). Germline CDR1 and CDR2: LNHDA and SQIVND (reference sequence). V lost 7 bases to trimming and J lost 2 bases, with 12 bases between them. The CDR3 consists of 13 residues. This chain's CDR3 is CASTQDRTYEQYV. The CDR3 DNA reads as TGTGCCAGTACCCAAGACAGGACCTACGAGCAGTACGTC.

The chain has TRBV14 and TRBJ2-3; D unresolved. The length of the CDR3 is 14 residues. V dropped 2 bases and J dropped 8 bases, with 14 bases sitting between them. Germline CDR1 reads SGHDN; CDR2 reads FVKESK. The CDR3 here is CASSQHETPATQYF. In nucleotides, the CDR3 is TGTGCCAGCAGCCAACATGAGACTCCGGCTACGCAGTATTTT.

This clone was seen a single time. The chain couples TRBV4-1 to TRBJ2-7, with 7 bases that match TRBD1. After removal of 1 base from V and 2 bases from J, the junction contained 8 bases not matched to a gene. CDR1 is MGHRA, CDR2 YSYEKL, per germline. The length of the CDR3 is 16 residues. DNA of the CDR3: TGCGCCAGCAGCCAAGGAGGTATCAGGGGGACCTACGAGCAGTACTTC. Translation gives CASSQGGIRGTYEQYF.

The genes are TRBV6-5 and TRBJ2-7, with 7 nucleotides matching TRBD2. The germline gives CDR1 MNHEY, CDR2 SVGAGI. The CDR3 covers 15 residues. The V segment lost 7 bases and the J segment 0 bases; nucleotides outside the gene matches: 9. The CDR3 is CASTPGGEGSYEQYF. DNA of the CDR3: TGTGCCAGCACCCCAGGTGGGGAGGGCTCCTACGAGCAGTACTTC.

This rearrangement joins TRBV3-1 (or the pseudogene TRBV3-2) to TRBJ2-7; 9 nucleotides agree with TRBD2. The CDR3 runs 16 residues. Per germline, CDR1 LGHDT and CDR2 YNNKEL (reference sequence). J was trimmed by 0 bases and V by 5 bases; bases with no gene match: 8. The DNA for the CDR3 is TGTGCCAGCAGCGCGGGGCTAGCGGGGAGCTCCTACGAGCAGTACTTC. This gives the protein CASSAGLAGSSYEQYF.

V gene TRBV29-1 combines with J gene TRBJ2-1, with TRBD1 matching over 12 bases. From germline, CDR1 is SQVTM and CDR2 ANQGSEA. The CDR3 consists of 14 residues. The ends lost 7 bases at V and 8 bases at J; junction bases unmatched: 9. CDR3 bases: TGCAGCGCCCCGGGACAGGGGGCTGTCGATGAGCAGTTCTTC. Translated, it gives CSAPGQGAVDEQFF.

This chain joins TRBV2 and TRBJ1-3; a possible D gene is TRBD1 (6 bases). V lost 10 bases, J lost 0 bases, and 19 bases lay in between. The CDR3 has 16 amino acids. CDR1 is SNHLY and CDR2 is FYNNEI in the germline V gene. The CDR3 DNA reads TGTGCCACCCCGAGTGGCGGGGGGCCCTCTGGAAACACCATATATTTT. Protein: CATPSGGGPSGNTIYF.

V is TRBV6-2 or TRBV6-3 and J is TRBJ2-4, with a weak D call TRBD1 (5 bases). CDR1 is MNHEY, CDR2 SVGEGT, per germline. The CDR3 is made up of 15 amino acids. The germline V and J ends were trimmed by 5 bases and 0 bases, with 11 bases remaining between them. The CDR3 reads CASSPDSLAKNIQYF. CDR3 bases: TGTGCCAGCAGTCCAGACAGCCTAGCCAAAAACATTCAGTACTTC.